The entry that follows covers one T cell receptor (beta chain) sequence. Its antigen is not known. This entry comes from a study of shared clonotypes between healthy human individuals. Authors' analysis steps: Quality scores were absent from the junction-only immunoSEQ sequences, so filtering differed. The method was immunoSEQ multiplex PCR; TCRdb's version includes in-frame clones alone and lacks a portion of them. The DNA was the basis for D and trimming; V, J and clone size are from that table. Among approximately 2.3 million clones listed, just over 90% were seen once. Study-wide points: What rarefaction showed was incomplete sorted-subset sequencing despite large depth. Clonotype sharing among donors, it was expected, would be affected by sequencing depth.

Deletions cut 7 bases from V and 0 bases from J, with 8 bases between. The CDR3 contains 13 residues. Germline V CDR1 and CDR2: SGHNT, YYREEE (reference sequence). Donors comprised only Caucasian adults living in Nashville, Tennessee. The source is a man aged 18 to 29 in good health. Some clones in this sample may be carry-over from other donors' samples. Sequencing was carried out using naive CD4+ T cells from PBMCs. Subset defined: CD45RA+ positively selected. The chain couples TRBV5-4 to TRBJ1-3; D ambiguous. The DNA of the CDR3 is TGTGCCAGCTATCGGGACTCTGGAAACACCATATATTTT. Translated, it gives CASYRDSGNTIYF.